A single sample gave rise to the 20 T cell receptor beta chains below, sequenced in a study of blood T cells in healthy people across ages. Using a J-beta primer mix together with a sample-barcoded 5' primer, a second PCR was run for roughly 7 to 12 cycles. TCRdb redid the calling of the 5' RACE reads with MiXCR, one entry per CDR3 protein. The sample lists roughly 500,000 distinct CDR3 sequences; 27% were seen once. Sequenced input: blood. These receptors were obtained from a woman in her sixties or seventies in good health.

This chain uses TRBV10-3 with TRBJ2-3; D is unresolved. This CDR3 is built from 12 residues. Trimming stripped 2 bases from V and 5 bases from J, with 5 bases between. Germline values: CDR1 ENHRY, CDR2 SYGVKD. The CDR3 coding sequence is TGTGCCATCAGTGAGAACATAGATACGCAGTATTTT. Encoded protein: CAISENIDTQYF.

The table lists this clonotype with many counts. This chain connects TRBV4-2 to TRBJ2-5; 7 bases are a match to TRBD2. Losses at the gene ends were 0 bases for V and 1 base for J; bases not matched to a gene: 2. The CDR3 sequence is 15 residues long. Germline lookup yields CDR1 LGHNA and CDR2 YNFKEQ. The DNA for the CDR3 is TGTGCCAGCAGCCAAGAGCCTAGCGGCCAAGAGACCCAGTACTTC. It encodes CASSQEPSGQETQYF.

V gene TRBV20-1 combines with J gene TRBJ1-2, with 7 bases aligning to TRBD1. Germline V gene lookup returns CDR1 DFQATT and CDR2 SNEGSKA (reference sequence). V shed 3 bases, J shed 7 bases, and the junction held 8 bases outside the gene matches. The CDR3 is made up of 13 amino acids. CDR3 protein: CSASAGGIGGYTF. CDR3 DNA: TGCAGTGCTAGCGCAGGGGGAATAGGTGGCTACACCTTC.

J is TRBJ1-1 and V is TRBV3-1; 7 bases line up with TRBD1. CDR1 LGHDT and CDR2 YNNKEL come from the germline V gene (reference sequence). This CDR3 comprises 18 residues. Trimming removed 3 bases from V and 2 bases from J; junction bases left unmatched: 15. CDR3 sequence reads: CASSQDRLVGRRNTEAFF. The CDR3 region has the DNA TGTGCCAGCAGCCAGGACAGGCTGGTCGGAAGGCGAAACACTGAAGCTTTCTTT. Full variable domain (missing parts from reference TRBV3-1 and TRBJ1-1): DTAVSQTPKYLVTQMGNDKSIKCEQNLGHDTMYWYKQDSKKFLKIMFSYNNKELIINETVPNRFSPKSPDKAHLNLHINSLELGDSAVYFCASSQDRLVGRRNTEAFFGQGTRLTVV.

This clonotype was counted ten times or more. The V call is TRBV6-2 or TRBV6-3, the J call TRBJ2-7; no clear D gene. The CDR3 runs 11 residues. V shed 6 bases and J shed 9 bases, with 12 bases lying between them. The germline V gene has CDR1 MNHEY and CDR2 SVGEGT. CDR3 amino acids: CASSPGRRQYF. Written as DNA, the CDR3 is TGTGCCAGCAGCCCCGGACGGAGGCAGTACTTC.

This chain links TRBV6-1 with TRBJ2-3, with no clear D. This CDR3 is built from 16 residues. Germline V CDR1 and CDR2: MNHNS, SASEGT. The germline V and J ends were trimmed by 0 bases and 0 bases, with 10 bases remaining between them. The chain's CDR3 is CASSEAGTTSTDTQYF. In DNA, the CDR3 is TGTGCCAGCAGTGAAGCAGGAACAACTAGCACAGATACGCAGTATTTT.

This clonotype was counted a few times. The CDR3 nucleotides read TGTGCCAGCAGCCAAGATTGGGACCGCTATGGCTACACCTTC. Amino acids: CASSQDWDRYGYTF. The chain employs TRBV4-2 and TRBJ1-2, with D possibly TRBD1 on 5 matching bases. This CDR3 contains 14 residues. Trimming shortened V by 0 bases and J by 4 bases, and 9 bases separated the two germline ends. Germline-derived CDR1 and CDR2 are LGHNA and YNFKEQ.

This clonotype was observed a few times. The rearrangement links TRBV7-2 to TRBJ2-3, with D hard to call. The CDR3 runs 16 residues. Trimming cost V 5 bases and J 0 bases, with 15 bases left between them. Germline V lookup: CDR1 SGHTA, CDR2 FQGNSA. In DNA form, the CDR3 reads TGTGCCAGCAGCCCCATAGGCCGGCTGAGCACAGATACGCAGTATTTT. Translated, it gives CASSPIGRLSTDTQYF.

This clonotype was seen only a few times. The CDR3 sequence is CAVAGPSTGYGYTF. In nucleotides, the CDR3 is TGTGCCGTGGCGGGTCCATCAACGGGGTATGGCTACACCTTC. The chain combines TRBV10-3 with TRBJ1-2; D gene ambiguous. V gave up 11 bases and J gave up 5 bases, with 21 bases separating them. The germline V gene has CDR1 ENHRY and CDR2 SYGVKD. The CDR3 totals 14 residues.

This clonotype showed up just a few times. CDR3 protein: CASSLGHLIGWEETQYF. The CDR3 DNA reads TGCGCCAGCAGCTTGGGGCACCTCATCGGATGGGAAGAGACCCAGTACTTC. This rearrangement joins TRBV5-1 to TRBJ2-5, with unresolved D. The germline V and J ends were trimmed by 0 bases and 3 bases, with 18 bases remaining between them. The CDR3 spans 17 residues. Germline CDR1 is SGHRS and CDR2 is YFSETQ.

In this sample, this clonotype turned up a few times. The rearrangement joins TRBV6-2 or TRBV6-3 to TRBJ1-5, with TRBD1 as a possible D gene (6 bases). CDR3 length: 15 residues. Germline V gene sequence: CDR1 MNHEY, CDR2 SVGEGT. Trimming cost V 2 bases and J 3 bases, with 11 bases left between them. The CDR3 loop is CASSYREGVNQPQHF. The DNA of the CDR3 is TGTGCCAGCAGTTACCGGGAGGGGGTCAATCAGCCCCAGCATTTT.

CDR3 in amino acids: CASSEPQAYEQYF. CDR3 sequence (DNA): TGTGCCAGCAGTGAGCCCCAGGCCTACGAGCAGTACTTC. The chain is built from TRBV6-4 and TRBJ2-5, with D unclear. The DNA end is a closer match to TRBJ2-7, so the J assignment may be wrong. The CDR3 runs 13 residues. Germline assignment: CDR1 MRHNA and CDR2 SNTAGT.

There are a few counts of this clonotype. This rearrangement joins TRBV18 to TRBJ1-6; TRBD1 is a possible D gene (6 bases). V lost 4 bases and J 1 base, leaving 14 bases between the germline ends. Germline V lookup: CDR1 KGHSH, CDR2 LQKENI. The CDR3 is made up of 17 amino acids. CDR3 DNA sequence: TGTGCCAGCTCACTAGGACAGAGAACTTCCTATAATTCACCCCTCCACTTT. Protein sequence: CASSLGQRTSYNSPLHF.

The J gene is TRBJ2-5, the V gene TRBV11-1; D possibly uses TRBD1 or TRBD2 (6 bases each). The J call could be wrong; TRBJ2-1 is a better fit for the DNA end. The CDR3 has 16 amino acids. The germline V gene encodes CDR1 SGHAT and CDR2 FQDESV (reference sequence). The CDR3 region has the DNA TGTGCCAGCAGCTTTTCCGGGGGCCTCACCTACAATGAGCAGTTCTTC. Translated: CASSFSGGLTYNEQFF.

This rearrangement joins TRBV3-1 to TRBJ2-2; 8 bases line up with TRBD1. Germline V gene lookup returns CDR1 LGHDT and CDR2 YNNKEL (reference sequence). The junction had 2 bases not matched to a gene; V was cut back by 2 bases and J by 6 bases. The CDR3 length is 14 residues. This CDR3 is CASSQNRGSGELFF. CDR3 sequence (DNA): TGTGCCAGCAGCCAAAACAGGGGGTCCGGGGAGCTGTTTTTT.

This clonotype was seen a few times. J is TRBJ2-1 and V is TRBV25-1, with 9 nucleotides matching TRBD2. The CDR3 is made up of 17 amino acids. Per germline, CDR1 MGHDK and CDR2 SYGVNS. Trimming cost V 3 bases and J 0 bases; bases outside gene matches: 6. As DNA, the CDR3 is TGTGCCAGCAGTGAGTTGACTAGCGGTTTCTCCTACAATGAGCAGTTCTTC. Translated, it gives CASSELTSGFSYNEQFF.

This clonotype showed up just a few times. DNA for the CDR3: TGTGCCAGCAGCTTAGAACCCGTCTCCTACGAGCAGTACTTC. Its protein product is CASSLEPVSYEQYF. V usage is TRBV7-2 and J usage is TRBJ2-7; unclear D gene. The CDR3 is 14 residues long. Per germline, CDR1 SGHTA and CDR2 FQGNSA. Trimming left V 1 base short and J 0 bases short, with 7 bases between.

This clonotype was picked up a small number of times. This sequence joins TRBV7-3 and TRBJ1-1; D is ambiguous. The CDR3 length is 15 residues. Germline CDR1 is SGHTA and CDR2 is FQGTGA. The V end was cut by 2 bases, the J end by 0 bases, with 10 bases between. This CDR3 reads CASSLLADLNTEAFF. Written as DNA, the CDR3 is TGTGCCAGCAGCTTATTGGCAGATCTGAACACTGAAGCTTTCTTT.

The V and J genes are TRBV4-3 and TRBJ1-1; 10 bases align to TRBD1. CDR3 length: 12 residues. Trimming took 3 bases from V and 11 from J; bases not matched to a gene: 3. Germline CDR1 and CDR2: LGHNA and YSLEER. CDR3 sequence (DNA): TGCGCCAGCAGCCAGGGGGACAGGGGCGCTTTCTTT. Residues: CASSQGDRGAFF.

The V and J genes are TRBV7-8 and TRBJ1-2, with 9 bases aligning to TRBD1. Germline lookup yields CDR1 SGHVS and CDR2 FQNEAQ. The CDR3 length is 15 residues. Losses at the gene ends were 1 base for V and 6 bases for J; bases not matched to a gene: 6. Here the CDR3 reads CASSLGTGTGHGYTF. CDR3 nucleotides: TGTGCCAGCAGCTTAGGCACAGGGACAGGGCATGGCTACACCTTC.